This T cell receptor (beta chain) is drawn from a study of beta chain features in type 1 diabetes listed by TCRdb under 2018. For context, the study as a whole: Mean age, gender distribution, total cell number and subset yield did not differ between patients and healthy donors. A total of some 100,000,000 sorted cells were examined across all samples, and the number of cells per subset was strongly correlated with RNA yield. The study compared the TCRB repertoires of sorted circulating CD4+ T cell subsets in recently diagnosed type 1 diabetes patients with those in matched healthy donors. Regulatory and stem cell-like memory subsets were obtained from only 8 patients and about eight healthy donors, while naive and central memory subsets were obtained from all 30 or so donors.

The full study reports these points: At VDJ recombination sites, type 1 diabetes patients had fewer insertions and more deleted nucleotides, which implies abnormalities in thymic rearrangement. Naive, central memory and regulatory TCRB repertoires appeared to be more alike among patients than among healthy donors. Because the HLA sub-analyses included only small numbers of individuals, any influence of HLA type on TCRB rearrangement was left unresolved. Shorter templates might have been favored by PCR, but patient and control samples were amplified and corrected together, so both groups would have been affected equally by any skew. In all four CD4+ subsets, TCRB CDR3 length was moderately but significantly shorter in type 1 diabetes patients. Because cDNA was sequenced instead of genomic DNA, highly expressing activated cells could be over-represented, though the groups showed no difference in activation or CD3 levels.

Each donor gave one peripheral blood draw, averaging around 120 mL, which was collected into heparinised tubes. A BD FACSAria II and a panel including CD45RO, CCR7, CD25, CD127, CD95 and CD27 were used to sort naive, central memory, regulatory and stem cell-like memory CD4+ T cells. Purity was above 98% for every sorted population. PBMCs were separated immediately by Lymphoprep density gradient centrifugation and were stained directly, without being cultured. So that batch effects would be minimized, each experiment stained and sorted samples in pairs, pairing one healthy donor with one patient. All of the isolated RNA was reverse transcribed with the High Capacity cDNA Reverse Transcription Kit, so expressed TCRB transcripts were sequenced. Naive, central memory and regulatory T cell samples underwent deep immunoSEQ sequencing, averaging roughly 3.5 million total reads per sample. Sorted cells were lysed in RLT buffer and RNA was extracted with DNase-treated RNeasy Micro or Mini kits, depending on cell number. Each cell subset was processed separately to prevent cross-contamination, with patient and healthy donor samples processed together. The immunoSEQ multiplex PCR was used to amplify TCRB sequences from cDNA, generating 87-bp fragments that spanned the CDR3 region. Sequencing of the amplicons was done on the Illumina HiSeq platform. In the source study's methods: Synthetic template baselines were used to correct PCR bias computationally, reads within Hamming distance 2 were collapsed, and singletons that could not be merged were discarded. Reads were aligned to IMGT to assign V, D and J genes, CDR3 length, and insertions or deletions at six rearrangement sites. Within each subset, clonotype counts were normalized to sorted cell number, after which true diversity and Gini coefficients were computed with the tcR R package. The overlap coefficient, calculated on TCRB nucleotide sequences, was used to quantify repertoire sharing. Out-of-frame TCRB sequences from naive cells were analyzed as a proxy for the pre-selection repertoire. The source is immuneACCESS, and TCRdb retained only in-frame sequences with V and J called. Part of the clones is not carried over; for the studies checked, unresolved V genes explain less than half of this, and the remainder is unexplained. V, J and clone size are taken as reported in that table, and D and trimming were inferred from the DNA itself. For this sample there are more than 300,000 clones; 10% to 15% appear just once. Of the sample, around 0.01% is held by the ten largest clones.

CDR1 and CDR2, looked up from the germline V gene, are SNHLY and FYNNEI. Taken from cysteine to phenylalanine, the CDR3 has 14 residues. Just the 42-base CDR3 DNA is kept, in frame starting at base 1. Trimming at the junction amounts to 8 bases on V and 2 bases on J, and the germline ends lie 16 bases apart. This clone has a handful of counts. Its antigen is currently not known. No base quality values were provided; no much bigger clone lies one nucleotide off. The chain joins TRBV2 to TRBJ2-7; TRBD1 is a possible D gene, resting on 6 matching bases. The origin of this receptor is a young woman with type 1 diabetes. The sequenced material came from naive CD4+ T cells from blood. What the cell subset or site label conveys for this sample: true naive CD4+ T cells. The CDR3 corresponds to CASGWTARAYEQYF. The nucleotide sequence is given as TGTGCCAGCGGTTGGACAGCTCGAGCCTACGAGCAGTACTTC.